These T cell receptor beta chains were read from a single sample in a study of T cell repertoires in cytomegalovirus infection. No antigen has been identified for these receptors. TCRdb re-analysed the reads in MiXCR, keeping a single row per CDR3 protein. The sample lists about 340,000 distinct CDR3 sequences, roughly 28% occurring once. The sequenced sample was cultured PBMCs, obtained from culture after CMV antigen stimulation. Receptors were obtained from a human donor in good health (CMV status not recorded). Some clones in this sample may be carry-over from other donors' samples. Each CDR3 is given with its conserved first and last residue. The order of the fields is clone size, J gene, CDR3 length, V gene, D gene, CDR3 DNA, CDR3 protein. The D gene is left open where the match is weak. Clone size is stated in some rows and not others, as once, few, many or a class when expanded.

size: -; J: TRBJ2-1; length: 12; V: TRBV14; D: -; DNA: TGTGCCAGCAGCCAAGGGGCCCTCAGACAGTTCTTC; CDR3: CASSQGALRQFF
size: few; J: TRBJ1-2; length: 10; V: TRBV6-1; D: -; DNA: TGTGCCAGCAGTGACTATGGCTACACCTTC; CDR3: CASSDYGYTF
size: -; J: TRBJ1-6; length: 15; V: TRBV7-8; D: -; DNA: TGTGCCAGCAGCTCCAACCGGGGCACTGGATCACCCCTCCACTTT; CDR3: CASSSNRGTGSPLHF
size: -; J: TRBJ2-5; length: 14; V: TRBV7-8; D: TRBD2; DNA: TGTGCCAGCAGCCAGTCTAGCGGAGGAGAGACCCAGTACTTC; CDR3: CASSQSSGGETQYF
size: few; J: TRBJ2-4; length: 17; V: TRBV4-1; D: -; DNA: TGCGCCAGCAGCCAACAGGGTATAGCGACGGCCAAAAACATTCAGTACTTC; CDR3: CASSQQGIATAKNIQYF
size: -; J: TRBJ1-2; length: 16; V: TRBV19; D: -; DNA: TGTGCCAGTAGTATCGGAGGGCGCGGCCTAAACTATGGCTACACCTTC; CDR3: CASSIGGRGLNYGYTF
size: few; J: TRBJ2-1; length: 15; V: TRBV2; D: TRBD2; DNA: TGTGCCAGCAGTCCGACTAGCGGGTCCCACAATGAGCAGTTCTTC; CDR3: CASSPTSGSHNEQFF
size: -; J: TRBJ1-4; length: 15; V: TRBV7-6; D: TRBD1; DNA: TGTGCCAGCAGCCTCAGGGGGCGCGTAGATGAAAAACTGTTTTTT; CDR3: CASSLRGRVDEKLFF
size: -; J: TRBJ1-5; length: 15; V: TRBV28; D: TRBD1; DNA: TGTGCCAGCAGTTTACGACAGGGGCTAGGACAGCCCCAGCATTTT; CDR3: CASSLRQGLGQPQHF
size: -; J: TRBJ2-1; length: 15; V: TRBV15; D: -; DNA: TGTGCCACCAGCAGAGATCGAGCCACCCGACGTGAGCAGTTCTTC; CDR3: CATSRDRATRREQFF
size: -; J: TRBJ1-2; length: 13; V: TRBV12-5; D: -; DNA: TGTGCTAGTGGTTTGGGACGGATCTATGGCTACACCTTC; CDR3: CASGLGRIYGYTF
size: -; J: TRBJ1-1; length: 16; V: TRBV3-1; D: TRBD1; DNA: TGTGCCAGCAGCCAAGATCGAGGACAGGGCACCACTGAAGCTTTCTTT; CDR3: CASSQDRGQGTTEAFF
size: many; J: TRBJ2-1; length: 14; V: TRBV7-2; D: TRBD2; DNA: TGTGCCAGCAGCTTAAATAGCGGGAGGTATGAGCAGTTCTTC; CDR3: CASSLNSGRYEQFF
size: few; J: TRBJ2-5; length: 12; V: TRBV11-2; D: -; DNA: TGTGCCAGCAGCTTGACGATGGAGACCCAGTACTTC; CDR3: CASSLTMETQYF